This T cell receptor beta chain was sequenced for a study of shared clonotypes between healthy human individuals. Overall study context: Per donor, three plates held CD4 naive cells, three held CD4 memory, two held CD8 naive and one held CD8 memory. The study's findings and limits: The study found about 5% of naive CD4 clonotypes shared across a handful of donors.

There are 11 residues in the CDR3. Germline V lookup: CDR1 SEHNR, CDR2 FQNEAQ (reference sequence). Trimming stripped 1 base from V and 7 bases from J, with 5 bases between. CD45RO+ cells were combined with CCR7-negative CD45RA+ TemRA cells to form CD8 memory. With regard to this clone: Its antigen remains unknown. The sample contains more than one DNA sequence encoding this CDR3.

Each sorted subset replicate got 200 ng genomic DNA, approximately 27,000 genomes. Only in-frame clones appear in the TCRdb table, and some are missing; sequencing was by immunoSEQ multiplex PCR. The sample includes 600,000 to 750,000 clones, 90% of them seen just once. The chain carries TRBV7-9 and TRBJ2-7, with D hard to call. The sequenced sample was memory CD8+ T cells from PBMCs. Indicated subset: CD45RO+ cells pooled with CCR7-negative TemRA cells. The TCR comes from a man in his late teens or twenties in good health. Some clones in this sample may be carry-over from other donors' samples. The CDR3 sequence is CASSLVGEQYF. The CDR3, as DNA: TGTGCCAGCAGCTTAGTGGGAGAGCAGTACTTC.